The 18 T cell receptor beta chains below come from one sample, sequenced in a study of cytomegalovirus exposure and HLA in healthy donors. Both 60 Vbeta primers and 13 Jbeta primers went into the PCR. Generated by immunoSEQ multiplex PCR, the TCRdb table keeps only in-frame clones and is missing some. Of 250,000 or so clones listed, around 90% are singletons. Source material: PBMCs. Every receptor here comes from a girl aged 2 to 9 in good health and CMV-seronegative.

This clone has only one observation. The chain links TRBV5-1 to TRBJ1-2, with a weak D call TRBD1 (5 bases). Trimming took 2 bases from V and 3 from J, leaving 11 bases between them. This CDR3 is built from 14 residues. The germline CDR1 and CDR2 sequences are SGHRS and YFSETQ. In DNA, the CDR3 is TGCGCCAGCAGCTTCAGGGTCAACTACTATGGCTACACCTTC. This encodes CASSFRVNYYGYTF.

The chain employs TRBV4-1 and TRBJ2-4, with D maybe TRBD1 (5 bases). From germline, CDR1 is MGHRA and CDR2 YSYEKL. The V end lost 2 bases, the J end lost 11 bases, and 19 bases lay between the germline ends. This CDR3 has 15 residues. The CDR3 DNA follows: TGCGCCAGCAGCCAAAAAGTGGTTACAAGGGGTTTTCAGTACTTC. Its translation is CASSQKVVTRGFQYF.

The chain employs TRBV2 and TRBJ1-2, with D possibly TRBD1 on 5 matching bases. This CDR3 is built from 15 residues. The V gene's germline CDR1 is SNHLY and CDR2 FYNNEI. V was cut by 4 bases and J by 1 base, with 13 bases left in between. CDR3 region: CASSVDDRDNYGYTF. The CDR3 DNA reads TGTGCCAGCAGTGTTGACGACAGAGATAACTATGGCTACACCTTC.

The J gene is TRBJ2-3, the V gene TRBV4-1; 14 bases fit TRBD2. J lost 7 bases, V lost 2 bases, and 8 bases had no gene match. In germline, CDR1 is MGHRA, CDR2 YSYEKL. The CDR3 runs 17 residues. In DNA, the CDR3 is TGCGCCAGCAGCCAACTCACGACTAGCGGGGGGGGAAATACGCAGTATTTT. Translated: CASSQLTTSGGGNTQYF.

This chain joins TRBV10-3 and TRBJ1-3, with D possibly being TRBD1 (5 bases). CDR3 length: 17 residues. The ends were cut back, 1 base at V and 0 bases at J, with 13 bases in the middle. CDR1 and CDR2 (germline): ENHRY, SYGVKD. CDR3 sequence: CAISEFKTASSGNTIYF. Here the CDR3 DNA reads TGTGCCATCAGTGAGTTTAAGACAGCCTCCTCTGGAAACACCATATATTTT.

This rearrangement joins TRBV7-8 to TRBJ2-1; no definite D call. The CDR3 covers 14 residues. The V end lost 5 bases, the J end lost 9 bases, and 17 bases lay between the germline ends. Germline V gene data show CDR1 as SGHVS and CDR2 as FQNEAQ. The CDR3 DNA reads TGTGCCAGCAGCCCCTTCCGGGTAGGTGGTGAGCAGTTCTTC. Translation gives CASSPFRVGGEQFF.

This chain joins TRBV19 and TRBJ1-6; D unclear. There are 15 residues in the CDR3. The germline V and J ends were trimmed by 5 bases and 0 bases, with 8 bases remaining between them. Germline-derived CDR1 and CDR2 are LNHDA and SQIVND (reference sequence). The CDR3 nucleotides are TGTGCCAGTAGTCGCCAGTTCTCCTATAATTCACCCCTCCACTTT. Its translation: CASSRQFSYNSPLHF.

In this sample, this clone turned up once. V gene TRBV7-9 combines with J gene TRBJ2-3, with D perhaps TRBD2 (5 bases). Germline CDR1 reads SEHNR; CDR2 reads FQNEAQ (reference sequence). The germline V and J ends were trimmed by 0 bases and 5 bases, with 9 bases remaining between them. The CDR3 has 14 residues. The CDR3 coding sequence is TGTGCCAGCAGCTTAGCGGGAGTGGAAGATACGCAGTATTTT. This sequence encodes CASSLAGVEDTQYF.

Details on this clone: At the DNA level, this CDR3 is encoded by other sequences in the same sample as well. The V gene is TRBV29-1, the J gene TRBJ1-1; 9 bases align to TRBD1. The CDR3 sequence is 12 residues long. Trimming removed 3 bases from V and 5 bases from J; junction bases left unmatched: 1. Germline V CDR1 and CDR2: SQVTM, ANQGSEA. In DNA, the CDR3 is TGCAGCGTTGAGACAGGGGGTACTGAAGCTTTCTTT. It is translated as CSVETGGTEAFF.

The chain uses TRBV7-9 and TRBJ1-2; D is uncertain. This CDR3 is 14 amino acids long. Per the germline V gene, CDR1 is SEHNR and CDR2 is FQNEAQ (reference sequence). The V end lost 6 bases, the J end lost 1 base, and 12 bases lay between the germline ends. CDR3 coding DNA: TGTGCCAGCAGTCGACCTACAGATAACTATGGCTACACCTTC. It is translated as CASSRPTDNYGYTF.

CDR3 sequence: CASSPPSGEGTEAFF. The CDR3 region has the DNA TGTGCCAGCTCACCCCCATCGGGGGAAGGGACTGAAGCTTTCTTT. The chain joins TRBV18 to TRBJ1-1; maybe TRBD1 (5 bases). Trimming took off 3 bases at V and 5 bases at J, with 16 bases between the two ends. Looked up from germline, CDR1 is KGHSH and CDR2 is LQKENI. The CDR3 consists of 15 residues.

The rearrangement links TRBV5-6 to TRBJ2-5; weak D call: TRBD1 (6 bases). Trimming shortened V by 1 base and J by 1 base, and 8 bases separated the two germline ends. This CDR3 region has 14 residues. Germline V CDR1 and CDR2: SGHDT, YYEEEE. The CDR3 bases are TGTGCCAGCAGCTTGAGGGGGATCCAAGAGACCCAGTACTTC. It yields the protein CASSLRGIQETQYF.

J is TRBJ2-7 and V is TRBV5-4, with D maybe TRBD1 (6 bases). Germline CDR1 is SGHNT and CDR2 is YYREEE (reference sequence). This CDR3 contains 15 residues. Trimming removed 4 bases from V and 2 bases from J, with 16 bases in between. CDR3 amino acids: CASSRGVGQTYEQYF. DNA of the CDR3: TGTGCCAGCAGCCGAGGGGTGGGACAAACCTACGAGCAGTACTTC.

The J gene is TRBJ2-1, the V gene TRBV6-1; the match to TRBD1 covers 9 bases. The CDR3 is 14 residues long. Germline V gene data show CDR1 as MNHNS and CDR2 as SASEGT. V lost 6 bases and J lost 4; bases outside the gene matches: 4. The chain's CDR3 is CASRTGTGYNEQFF. The CDR3 DNA is TGTGCCAGCAGGACCGGGACAGGGTACAATGAGCAGTTCTTC.

The CDR3 spells CASSFPSRGYNEQFF. The CDR3 DNA reads TGTGCCAGCAGCTTCCCTAGCCGGGGCTACAATGAGCAGTTCTTC. The chain uses TRBV13 and TRBJ2-1; the D gene is possibly TRBD2 (5 bases). CDR3 length: 15 amino acids. Germline V gives CDR1 PRHDT, CDR2 FYEKMQ (reference sequence). The V end lost 3 bases, the J end lost 3 bases, and 12 bases lay between the germline ends.

V usage is TRBV18 and J usage is TRBJ1-3; no clear D. Germline CDR1 is KGHSH and CDR2 is LQKENI. V dropped 4 bases and J dropped 0 bases, with 19 bases sitting between them. This CDR3 has 18 residues. The CDR3 spells CASSRSGIVEYSGNTIYF. CDR3 sequence (DNA): TGTGCCAGCTCACGAAGCGGGATCGTGGAGTACTCTGGAAACACCATATATTTT.

This chain joins TRBV6-1 and TRBJ1-1; a possible D gene is TRBD1 (5 bases). V was pared by 10 bases and J by 4 bases, with 19 bases between. Germline V gene data show CDR1 as MNHNS and CDR2 as SASEGT. The CDR3 sequence is 14 residues long. The CDR3 region has the DNA TGTGCCACCGGCCCTTTGACAGTCCCCACTGAAGCTTTCTTT. The encoded protein is CATGPLTVPTEAFF.

This clone was found once. The chain employs TRBV27 and TRBJ1-5; D might be TRBD1 (5 bases). Germline V gives CDR1 MNHEY, CDR2 SMNVEV (reference sequence). V lost 4 bases and J lost 11, with 15 bases in between. The CDR3 is 13 amino acids. Written as DNA, the CDR3 is TGTGCCAGCAGTTCCGGCGGGGTGGGGGCCCAGCATTTT. This gives the protein CASSSGGVGAQHF.